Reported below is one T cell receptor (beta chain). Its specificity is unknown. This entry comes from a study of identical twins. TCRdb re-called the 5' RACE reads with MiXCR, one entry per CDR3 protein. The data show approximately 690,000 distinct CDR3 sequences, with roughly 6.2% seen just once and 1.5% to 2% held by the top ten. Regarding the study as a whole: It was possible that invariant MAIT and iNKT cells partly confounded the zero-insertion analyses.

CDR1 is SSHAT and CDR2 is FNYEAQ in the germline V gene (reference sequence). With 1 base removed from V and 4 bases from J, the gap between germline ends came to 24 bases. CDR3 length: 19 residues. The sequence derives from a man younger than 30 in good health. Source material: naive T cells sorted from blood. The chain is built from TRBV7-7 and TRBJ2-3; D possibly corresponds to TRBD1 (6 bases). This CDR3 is CASSLVVLEEQGPPDTQYF. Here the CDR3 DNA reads TGTGCCAGCAGCTTAGTTGTTTTGGAAGAACAGGGACCCCCAGATACGCAGTATTTT.